This T cell receptor (beta chain) appears in the sequencing data of a study of cytomegalovirus exposure and HLA in healthy donors. Study results and limitations: The listing of 150 to 200 TCR beta chains classed them as cytomegalovirus-associated.

Per the germline V gene, CDR1 is SNHLY and CDR2 is FYNNEI. J lost 4 bases, V lost 4 bases, and 3 bases had no gene match. The CDR3 length is 14 residues. Researchers ran the PCR with 60 Vbeta and 13 Jbeta primers. Clones were sequenced by immunoSEQ multiplex PCR, and TCRdb holds only the in-frame ones, with some missing. The sample shows 150,000 to 200,000 clones, 77% of them seen only once. It was healthy bone marrow donors who served as donors. Points on this clone: What it binds is unknown. At the DNA level, this CDR3 is encoded by other sequences in the same sample as well.

The chain couples TRBV2 to TRBJ1-4, with TRBD1 matching over 7 bases. This TCR was sampled from a woman in her twenties or thirties in good health and CMV-seropositive. The sequencing input was PBMCs. The CDR3 DNA reads TGTGCCAGCAGTGGGCGACAGGGTAATGAAAAACTGTTTTTT. This encodes CASSGRQGNEKLFF.